The next 17 T cell receptor beta chains were all read from a single sample in a study of T cells after yellow fever vaccination (dated by TCRdb to between 2018 and 2020). What this sample's treatment or condition label stands for: live attenuated yellow fever vaccine strain. Library method: 5' RACE. Sequencing relied on an Illumina HiSeq 2500. TCRdb reprocessed the public reads (quality trimming at Q25 with fastp, clone calling with MiXCR) and kept in-frame beta chains. Records with the same CDR3 protein are collapsed into one entry carrying the most frequent genes and DNA. The sample table holds about 500,000 distinct CDR3 sequences, of which around 16% were seen once. In total, the top ten clones hold 15% to 20% of the sample. The material sequenced was PBMCs, taken around 5 days after the first yellow fever vaccination. The receptors stem from a man aged 18 to 30 who received the YFV17D yellow fever vaccine.

V gene TRBV5-1 combines with J gene TRBJ2-7; D call uncertain. Trimming pared 4 bases from V and 5 bases from J, leaving 16 bases between. This CDR3 contains 14 residues. Germline CDR1 SGHRS, CDR2 YFSETQ. The CDR3 spells CASSIDMWAHEQYF. The CDR3 DNA is TGCGCCAGCAGCATAGACATGTGGGCCCACGAGCAGTACTTC.

The rearrangement joins TRBV5-1 to TRBJ1-1; D remains ambiguous. Germline V gene data show CDR1 as SGHRS and CDR2 as YFSETQ. Trimming stripped 4 bases from V and 4 bases from J, with 14 bases between. The CDR3 is 14 residues long. Written as DNA, the CDR3 is TGCGCCAGCAGCATCCGTGGATTCCCCACTGAAGCTTTCTTT. The encoded protein is CASSIRGFPTEAFF.

The table lists this clonotype with a few counts. The chain joins TRBV7-9 to TRBJ1-6, with D possibly being TRBD1 (5 bases). Trimming stripped 7 bases from V and 6 bases from J, with 13 bases between. Germline CDR1 SEHNR, CDR2 FQNEAQ (reference sequence). CDR3 size: 14 residues. The CDR3 coding sequence is TGTGCCAGCACCTCCCCCGGGGGTAATTCACCCCTCCACTTT. Encoded protein: CASTSPGGNSPLHF.

Only a few counts were recorded for this clonotype. This chain uses TRBV12-3 or TRBV12-4 with TRBJ1-2, with TRBD1 matching over 7 bases. This CDR3 comprises 15 residues. V shed 6 bases, J shed 0 bases, and the junction held 7 bases outside the gene matches. In nucleotides, the CDR3 is TGTGCCAGCAGCCGTGACAGGGCCCCTAACTATGGCTACACCTTC. This encodes CASSRDRAPNYGYTF.

This clonotype was observed a handful of times. DNA of the CDR3: TGTGCCAGCAGGCGAGATAACACAGATACGCAGTATTTT. Translation: CASRRDNTDTQYF. The rearrangement joins TRBV6-2 or TRBV6-3 to TRBJ2-3; D is uncertain. V was shortened by 6 bases and J by 2 bases, with 9 bases between the two germline ends. Germline assignment: CDR1 MNHEY and CDR2 SVGEGT. There are 13 residues in the CDR3.

The rearrangement joins TRBV20-1 to TRBJ1-1, with unresolved D. Germline assignment: CDR1 DFQATT and CDR2 SNEGSKA (reference sequence). V was shortened by 7 bases and J by 4 bases, with 13 bases between the two germline ends. The length of the CDR3 is 12 residues. In DNA form, the CDR3 reads TGCAGTGTTAAGAGGGCGGCCACTGAAGCTTTCTTT. It yields the protein CSVKRAATEAFF.

In this sample, this clonotype turned up a few times. This rearrangement joins TRBV5-1 to TRBJ2-7; either TRBD1 or TRBD2 may fit D (5 bases each). The germline V gene encodes CDR1 SGHRS and CDR2 YFSETQ. V gave up 0 bases and J gave up 6 bases, with 10 bases separating them. The CDR3 length is 13 residues. The CDR3 DNA reads TGCGCCAGCAGCTTGGATTTGGGGGTCGAGCAGTACTTC. Its protein is CASSLDLGVEQYF. Full variable domain (outside the CDR3, taken from reference TRBV5-1 and TRBJ2-7): KAGVTQTPRYLIKTRGQQVTLSCSPISGHRSVSWYQQTPGQGLQFLFEYFSETQRNKGNFPGRFSGRQFSNSRSEMNVSTLELGDSALYLCASSLDLGVEQYFGPGTRLTVT.

This clonotype was observed a few times. The junction differs from germline at one of its ends, possibly a read error. The rearrangement links TRBV15 to TRBJ1-2, with D perhaps TRBD1 (5 bases). CDR3 length: 15 amino acids. The germline V gene has CDR1 LNHNV and CDR2 YYDKDF (reference sequence). This chain's CDR3 is CATSRDKPLKGAAHF. As DNA, the CDR3 is TGTGCCACCAGCAGAGATAAGCCCTTAAAAGGGGCCGCTCACTTC.

This clonotype has just a few counts. The J gene is TRBJ1-6, the V gene TRBV5-5; D gene ambiguous. The CDR3 has 14 residues. V lost 1 base, J lost 5 bases, and 7 bases lay in between. CDR1 is SGHKS and CDR2 is YYEKEE in the germline V gene (reference sequence). CDR3 bases: TGTGCCAGCAGCTTGTTCAGAAATAATTCACCCCTCCACTTT. Its translation is CASSLFRNNSPLHF.

This clonotype was seen a handful of times. The chain uses TRBV20-1 and TRBJ1-4; no reliable D call. V was clipped by 2 bases and J by 3 bases, with 16 bases between them. The CDR3 has 16 residues. Germline V gene data show CDR1 as DFQATT and CDR2 as SNEGSKA (reference sequence). CDR3 loop: CSARNLGREANEKLFF. The CDR3 DNA reads as TGCAGTGCTAGAAACCTCGGCCGGGAAGCTAATGAAAAACTGTTTTTT.

J is TRBJ2-7 and V is TRBV20-1; 14 nucleotides agree with TRBD2. The CDR3 loop spans 12 amino acids. Germline lookup yields CDR1 DFQATT and CDR2 SNEGSKA (reference sequence). CDR3: CSAKRTSGGSFV. CDR3 coding DNA: TGCAGTGCTAAGCGGACTAGCGGGGGGTCGTTTGTC.

The chain recombines TRBV6-2 or TRBV6-3 with TRBJ1-1, with D tentatively TRBD1 (6 bases). The ends were cut back, 2 bases at V and 11 bases at J, with 18 bases in the middle. This CDR3 comprises 14 residues. Germline V gives CDR1 MNHEY, CDR2 SVGEGT. The CDR3 region has the DNA TGTGCCAGCAGTTACCCTACAGGGATGGGTGCGGCTTTCTTT. Translation: CASSYPTGMGAAFF.

The rearrangement links TRBV7-9 to TRBJ1-1; 10 bases agree with TRBD1. V lost 9 bases, J lost 6 bases, and 4 bases stayed unmatched. Germline V gene data show CDR1 as SEHNR and CDR2 as FQNEAQ (reference sequence). There are 12 residues in the CDR3. CDR3 amino acids: CASATGGPEAFF. The CDR3 DNA is TGTGCCAGTGCGACAGGGGGCCCTGAAGCTTTCTTT.

This clonotype occurred a few times. The J gene is TRBJ1-2, the V gene TRBV4-2, with D uncertain. V was cut by 3 bases and J by 3 bases, with 14 bases left in between. Germline-derived CDR1 and CDR2 are LGHNA and YNFKEQ. This CDR3 is 15 amino acids long. For the CDR3, the DNA is TGTGCCAGCAGCCAGGAAACGTTAGAAGACTATGGCTACACCTTC. It specifies CASSQETLEDYGYTF.

This clonotype showed up many times. The chain is built from TRBV12-3 or TRBV12-4 and TRBJ1-2; 9 bases agree with TRBD1. Germline trimming cut 5 bases from V and 8 bases from J; bases unmatched to any gene: 6. This CDR3 is 13 amino acids long. The CDR3 DNA sequence: TGTGCCAGCAGTCGACAGGGGGTGGAGGGCTACACCTTC. Translated: CASSRQGVEGYTF.

The V gene is TRBV7-2, the J gene TRBJ1-5; no definite D call. The germline gives CDR1 SGHTA, CDR2 FQGNSA. Between the trimmed V and J ends, which lost 1 base and 3 bases, there was a span of 7 bases. The CDR3 sequence is 14 residues long. DNA of the CDR3: TGTGCCAGCAGCTTAGACAGATTCAATCAGCCCCAGCATTTT. As protein: CASSLDRFNQPQHF.

The DNA for the CDR3 is TGTGCCAGCAGTTACTCGGGAAGGGGCTATGGCTACACCTTC. Protein sequence: CASSYSGRGYGYTF. J is TRBJ1-2 and V is TRBV6-5; possible D gene TRBD1, 5 bases. Trimming cost V 0 bases and J 4 bases, with 9 bases left between them. Germline CDR1 and CDR2: MNHEY and SVGAGI. The CDR3 covers 14 residues.